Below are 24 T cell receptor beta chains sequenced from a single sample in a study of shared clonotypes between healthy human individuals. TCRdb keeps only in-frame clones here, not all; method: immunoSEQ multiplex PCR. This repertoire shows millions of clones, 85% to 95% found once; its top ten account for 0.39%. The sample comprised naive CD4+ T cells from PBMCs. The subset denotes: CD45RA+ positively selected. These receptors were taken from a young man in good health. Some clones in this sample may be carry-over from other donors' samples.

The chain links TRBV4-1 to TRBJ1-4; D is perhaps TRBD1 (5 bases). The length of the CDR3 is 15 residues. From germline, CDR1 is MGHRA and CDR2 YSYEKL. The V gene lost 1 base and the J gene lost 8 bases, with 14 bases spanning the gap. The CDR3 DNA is TGCGCCAGCAGCCAAGCTACAGGCGCTAGGGAAAAACTGTTTTTT. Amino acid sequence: CASSQATGAREKLFF.

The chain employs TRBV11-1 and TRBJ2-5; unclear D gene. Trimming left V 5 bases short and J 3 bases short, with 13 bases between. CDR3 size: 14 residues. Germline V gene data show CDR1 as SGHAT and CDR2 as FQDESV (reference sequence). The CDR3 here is CASSQRRREETQYF. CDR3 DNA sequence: TGTGCCAGCAGCCAACGCCGGAGAGAAGAGACCCAGTACTTC.

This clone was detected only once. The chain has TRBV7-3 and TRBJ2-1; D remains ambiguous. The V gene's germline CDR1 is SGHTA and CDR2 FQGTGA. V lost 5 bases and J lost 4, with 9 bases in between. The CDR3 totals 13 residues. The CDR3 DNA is TGTGCCAGCAGCCGCCAGCGATACAATGAGCAGTTCTTC. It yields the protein CASSRQRYNEQFF.

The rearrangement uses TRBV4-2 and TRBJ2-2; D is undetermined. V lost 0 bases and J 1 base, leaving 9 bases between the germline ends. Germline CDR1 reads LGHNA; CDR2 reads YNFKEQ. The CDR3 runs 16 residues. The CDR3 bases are TGTGCCAGCAGCCAAGACTCCAGACTGAACACCGGGGAGCTGTTTTTT. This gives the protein CASSQDSRLNTGELFF.

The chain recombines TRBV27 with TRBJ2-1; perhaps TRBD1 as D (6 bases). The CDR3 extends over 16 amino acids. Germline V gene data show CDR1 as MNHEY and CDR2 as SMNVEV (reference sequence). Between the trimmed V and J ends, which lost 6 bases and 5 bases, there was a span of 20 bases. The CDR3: CASRPKDRSTHNEQFF. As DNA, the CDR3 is TGTGCCAGCAGACCCAAGGACAGATCAACACACAATGAGCAGTTCTTC.

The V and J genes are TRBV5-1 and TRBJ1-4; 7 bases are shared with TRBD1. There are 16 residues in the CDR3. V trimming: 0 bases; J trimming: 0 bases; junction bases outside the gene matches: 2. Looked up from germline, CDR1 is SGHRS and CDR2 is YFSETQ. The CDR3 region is CASSLGDSATNEKLFF. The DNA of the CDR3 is TGCGCCAGCAGCTTGGGGGACAGTGCAACTAATGAAAAACTGTTTTTT.

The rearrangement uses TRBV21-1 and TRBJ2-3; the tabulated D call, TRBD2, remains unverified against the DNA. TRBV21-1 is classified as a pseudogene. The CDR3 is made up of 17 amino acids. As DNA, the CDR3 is TGTGCCAGCAGCAAAGTGTGGTTCGGGGGAAGCACAGATACGCAGTATTTT. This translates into CASSKVWFGGSTDTQYF.

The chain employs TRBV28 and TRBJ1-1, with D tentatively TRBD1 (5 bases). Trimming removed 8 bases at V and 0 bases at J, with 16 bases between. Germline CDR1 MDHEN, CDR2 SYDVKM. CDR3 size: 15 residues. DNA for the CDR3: TGTGCCAGCTTCCAATTCGGGACGATGAACACTGAAGCTTTCTTT. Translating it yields CASFQFGTMNTEAFF.

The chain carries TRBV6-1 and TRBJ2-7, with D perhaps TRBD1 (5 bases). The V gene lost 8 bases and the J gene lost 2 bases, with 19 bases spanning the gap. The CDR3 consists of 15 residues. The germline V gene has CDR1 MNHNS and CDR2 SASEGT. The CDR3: CASQYLIDRTYEQYF. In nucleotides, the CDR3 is TGTGCCAGCCAGTACTTAATAGACAGAACCTACGAGCAGTACTTC.

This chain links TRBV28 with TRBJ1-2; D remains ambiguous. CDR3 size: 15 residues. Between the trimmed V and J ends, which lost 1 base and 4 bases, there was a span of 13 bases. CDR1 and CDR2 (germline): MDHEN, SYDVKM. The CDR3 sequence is CASSLSAAFSYGYTF. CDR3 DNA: TGTGCCAGCAGTTTATCGGCAGCCTTTAGCTATGGCTACACCTTC.

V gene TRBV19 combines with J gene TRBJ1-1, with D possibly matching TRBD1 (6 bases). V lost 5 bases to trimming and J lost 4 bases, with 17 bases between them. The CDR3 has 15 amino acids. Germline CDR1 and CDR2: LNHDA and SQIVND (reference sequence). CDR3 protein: CASSPFRGGGTEAFF. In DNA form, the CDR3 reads TGTGCCAGTAGTCCTTTCAGGGGAGGAGGCACTGAAGCTTTCTTT.

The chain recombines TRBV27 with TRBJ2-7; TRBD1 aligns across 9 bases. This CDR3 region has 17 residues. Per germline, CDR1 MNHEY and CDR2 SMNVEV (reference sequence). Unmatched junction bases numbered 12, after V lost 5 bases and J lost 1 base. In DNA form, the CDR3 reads TGTGCCAGCAGTCAGTCACAGGGGGCCGTAACGTCCTACGAGCAGTACTTC. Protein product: CASSQSQGAVTSYEQYF.

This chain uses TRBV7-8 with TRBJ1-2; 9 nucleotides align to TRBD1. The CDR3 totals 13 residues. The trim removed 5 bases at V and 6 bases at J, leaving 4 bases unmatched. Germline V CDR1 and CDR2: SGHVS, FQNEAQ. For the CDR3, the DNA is TGTGCCAGCAGCCCAGGACAGGGGAATGGCTACACCTTC. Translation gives CASSPGQGNGYTF.

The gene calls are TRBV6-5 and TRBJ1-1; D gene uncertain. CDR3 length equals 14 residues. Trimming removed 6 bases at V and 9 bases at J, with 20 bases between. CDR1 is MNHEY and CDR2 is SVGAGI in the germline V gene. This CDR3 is CASREEWGSAKAFF. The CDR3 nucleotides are TGTGCCAGCAGAGAGGAGTGGGGATCGGCAAAAGCTTTCTTT.

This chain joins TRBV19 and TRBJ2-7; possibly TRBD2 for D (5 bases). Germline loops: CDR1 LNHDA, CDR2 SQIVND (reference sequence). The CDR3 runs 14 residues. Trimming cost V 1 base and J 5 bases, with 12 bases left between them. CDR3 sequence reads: CASSIVGESNEQYF. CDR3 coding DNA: TGTGCCAGTAGTATAGTTGGGGAGTCCAACGAGCAGTACTTC.

CDR3 residues: CASSEVVRSSGSTDTQYF. The CDR3 DNA follows: TGTGCCAGCAGTGAGGTTGTAAGGTCTAGCGGTAGCACAGATACGCAGTATTTT. V gene TRBV6-1 combines with J gene TRBJ2-3; 7 positions match TRBD2. Germline CDR1 reads MNHNS; CDR2 reads SASEGT. Losses at the gene ends were 3 bases for V and 0 bases for J; bases not matched to a gene: 12. The CDR3 is made up of 18 amino acids.

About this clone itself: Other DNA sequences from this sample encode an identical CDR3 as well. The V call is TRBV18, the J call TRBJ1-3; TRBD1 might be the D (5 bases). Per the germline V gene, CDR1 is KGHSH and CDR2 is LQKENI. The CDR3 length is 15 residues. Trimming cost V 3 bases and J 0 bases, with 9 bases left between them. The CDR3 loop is CASSPQGLSGNTIYF. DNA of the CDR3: TGTGCCAGCTCACCCCAGGGACTCTCTGGAAACACCATATATTTT.

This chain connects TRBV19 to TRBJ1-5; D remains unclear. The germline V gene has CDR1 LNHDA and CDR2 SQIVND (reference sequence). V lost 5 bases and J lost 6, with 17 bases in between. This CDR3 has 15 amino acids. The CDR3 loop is CASSPRGSLIQPQHF. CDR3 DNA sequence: TGTGCCAGTAGTCCCCGGGGTAGCTTGATTCAGCCCCAGCATTTT.

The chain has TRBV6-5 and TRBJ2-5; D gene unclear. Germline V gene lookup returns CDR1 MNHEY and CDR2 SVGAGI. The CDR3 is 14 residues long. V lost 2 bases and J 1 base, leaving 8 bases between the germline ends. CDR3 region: CASSYQSAQETQYF. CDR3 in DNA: TGTGCCAGCAGTTACCAGTCAGCCCAAGAGACCCAGTACTTC.

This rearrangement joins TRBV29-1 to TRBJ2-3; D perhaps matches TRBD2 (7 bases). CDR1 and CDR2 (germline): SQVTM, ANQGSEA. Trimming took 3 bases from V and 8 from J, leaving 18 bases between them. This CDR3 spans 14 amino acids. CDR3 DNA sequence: TGCAGCGTTGAGGGAGGGGGTGAAAGGGGTACGCAGTATTTT. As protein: CSVEGGGERGTQYF.

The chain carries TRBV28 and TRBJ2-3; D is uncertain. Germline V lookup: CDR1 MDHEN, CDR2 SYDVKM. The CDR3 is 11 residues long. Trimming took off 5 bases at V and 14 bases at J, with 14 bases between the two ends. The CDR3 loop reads CASSLTTSWYF. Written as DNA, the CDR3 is TGTGCCAGCAGTCTTACGACATCGTGGTATTTT.

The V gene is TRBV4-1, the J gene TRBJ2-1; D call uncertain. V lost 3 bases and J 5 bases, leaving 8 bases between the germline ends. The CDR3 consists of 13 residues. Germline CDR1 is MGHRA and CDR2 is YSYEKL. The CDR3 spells CASSQRTNNEQFF. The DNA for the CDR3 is TGCGCCAGCAGCCAGCGGACGAACAATGAGCAGTTCTTC.

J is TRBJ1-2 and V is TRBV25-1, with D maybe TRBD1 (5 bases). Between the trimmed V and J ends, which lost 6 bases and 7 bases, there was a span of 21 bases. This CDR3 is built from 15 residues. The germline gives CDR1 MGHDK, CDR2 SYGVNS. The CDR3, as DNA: TGTGCCAGCAGCCGCGGGCAAAGGGGAAGGGGTGGCTACACCTTC. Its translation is CASSRGQRGRGGYTF.

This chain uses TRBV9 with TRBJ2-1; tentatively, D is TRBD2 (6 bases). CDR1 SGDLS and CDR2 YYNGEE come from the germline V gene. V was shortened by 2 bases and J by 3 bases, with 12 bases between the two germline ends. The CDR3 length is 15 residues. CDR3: CASSVGGRRYNEQFF. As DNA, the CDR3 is TGTGCCAGCAGCGTGGGAGGCCGACGCTACAATGAGCAGTTCTTC.